This TCR beta chain is drawn from a study of STAT5B mutations in CD4+ large granular lymphocyte leukemia (dated by TCRdb to 2021 to 2024). In terms of the full investigation: Among healthy controls, the CDR3 'QG' motif was associated with a particular HLA allele. TCRbeta repertoires of CD4+ T-cell large granular lymphocyte leukemia patients were compared with those of healthy blood donors. Flow cytometry on FACSCanto II or FACSVerse confirmed that purified fractions exceeded 95% purity among lymphocytes. The research as a whole found: Compared with healthy CD4+ repertoires, CD4-sorted patient repertoires appeared more clonal, and this difference remained even after the putative leukemic clones were removed. TRBV06-family usage was enriched among the top patient clones (8/27) compared with healthy controls (2/35). Main leukemic clonotypes were private to each patient, although about a quarter of the main leukemic clonotypes were found at low frequency in the non-leukemic repertoires of other patients. Data were not HLA-matched; higher clonality in CD4+ versus CD8+ T-LGLL could reflect the relatively small sample size.

The healthy controls were a few dozen blood donors, and the buffy coats of these donors were supplied by the Finnish Red Cross blood service. All TCR-sequenced material derived from peripheral blood: patient blood samples and healthy donor buffy coats. Peripheral blood mononuclear cells were isolated by Ficoll-Hypaque gradient centrifugation. For the healthy controls, CD4+ cells were obtained from buffy coats by magnetic purification. The Gentra Puregene Cell and Tissue kit was used for genomic DNA extraction, and quantification was performed on a Qubit 2.0 fluorometer. The immunoSEQ assay at survey resolution was used to sequence TCRbeta rearrangements from genomic DNA. From the authors' description of their analysis: In the TCR sequencing data, the smallest productive clonotype frequency that could be detected was 2.59 x 10-5. Only productive TCRbeta rearrangements, defined as complete and in-frame sequences, were included in the analyses. The clonality of each sample was calculated as Simpson clonality in the immunoSEQ Analyzer version 3.0. Clones were categorized by frequency as very rare, small, medium, large (1-20%) or hyperexpanded (>20%). Generation probabilities were estimated with OLGA 1.2.3, V-gene circos plots were made with VDJtools, specificities were searched in VDJdb, and CDR3 motifs were identified with GLIPH. Held by TCRdb, this immuneACCESS table contains in-frame sequences only and omits some clones. Under half of the omission traces to an unresolved V gene where checked; the cause of the rest is unknown. V, J and clone size are those of that table, while D and trimming were read from the DNA. The sample profile shows tens of thousands of clones; approximately 80% of them were found once. The top ten clonotypes cover roughly 0.4% of the sample.

For CDR1 and CDR2, the germline V gene (reference sequence) lists LNHDA and SQIVND. V and J lose 5 bases and 2 bases, and a span of 12 bases separates them. From the cysteine up to the phenylalanine, the CDR3 has a length of 15 residues. Kept here is only the CDR3 DNA, which spans 45 bases and is read in frame from base 1. Of note for this clone: Its antigen is not yet known. Within one base of it there is no much larger clone, and no base qualities were kept.

The material sequenced was CD4+ T cells from blood buffy coats. The clonotype originates from a human donor in good health. The chain was built from TRBV19 and TRBJ2-2; the D segment could be TRBD2, given 6 matching bases. The CDR3 amino acid sequence is: CASSFSGPNTGELFF. Read as DNA, the sequence is TGTGCCAGTAGTTTTAGCGGCCCTAACACCGGGGAGCTGTTTTTT.